Described below is a single T cell receptor beta chain sequence and its context. Its antigen remains unidentified. Expressed TCRB transcripts were sequenced, since all the RNA that had been isolated was reverse transcribed. Roughly 3.6 million reads on average were seen across naive, central memory and regulatory T cell samples. Using immunoSEQ multiplex PCR, the repertoire was profiled, and TCRdb retains in-frame clones only, with some absent. The data contain some 250,000 clones, 11% to 15% of them singletons. Germline V CDR1 and CDR2: SGHTA, FQGNSA. Trimming stripped 1 base from V and 8 bases from J, with 8 bases between. The CDR3 is made up of 12 amino acids. This entry belongs to a study of beta chain features in type 1 diabetes. Overall study results and limits: Within patients, naive, central memory and Treg TCRB repertoires seemed more similar than within healthy donors. A cDNA-based sequencing approach could over-represent cells with high TCR expression. There was a moderate but significant shortening of TCRB CDR3s in all four CD4+ subsets of Type 1 diabetes patients. Insertions were fewer and deletions more numerous at VDJ junctions in type 1 diabetes patients.

This chain joins TRBV7-2 and TRBJ1-1; D gene unclear. This receptor was obtained from a man aged 25-45 years with type 1 diabetes. Sequenced sample: naive CD4+ T cells from blood. The CDR3 sequence: CASSLVSQEAFF. The CDR3 DNA reads as TGTGCCAGCAGCTTAGTCTCCCAGGAAGCTTTCTTT.